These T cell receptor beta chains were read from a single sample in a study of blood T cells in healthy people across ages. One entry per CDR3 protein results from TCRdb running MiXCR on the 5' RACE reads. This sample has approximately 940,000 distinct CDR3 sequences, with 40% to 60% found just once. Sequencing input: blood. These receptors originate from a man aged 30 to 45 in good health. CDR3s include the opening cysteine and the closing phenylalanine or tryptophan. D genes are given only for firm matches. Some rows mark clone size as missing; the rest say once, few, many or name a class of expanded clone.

TGTGCCACCTGGCTTGACAGGACGAACACTGAAGCTTTCTTT,CATWLDRTNTEAFF,TRBJ1-1,NA,TRBV10-3,NA
TGCAGTGCTATGTTAACAGGGCTTTTAGACACTGAAGCTTTCTTT,CSAMLTGLLDTEAFF,TRBJ1-1,NA,TRBV20-1,NA
TGCGCCAGCAGCGGAGGCAGGGCCGACTTTTACAATCAGCCCCAGCATTTT,CASSGGRADFYNQPQHF,TRBJ1-5,few,TRBV5-1,NA
TGCGCCAGCAGTCCTAGCGCGTATCAAGAAGAGACCCAGTACTTC,CASSPSAYQEETQYF,TRBJ2-5,NA,TRBV4-1,NA
TGTGCCAGCAGTTTAGGACAGGCCACTCAAGAGACCCAGTACTTC,CASSLGQATQETQYF,TRBJ2-5,few,TRBV27,TRBD1
TGTGCCAGCAGTTTAGCCAGATCCTACGAGCAGTACTTC,CASSLARSYEQYF,TRBJ2-7,many,TRBV27,NA
TGCGCCAGCAGCTTGAATGCAGGGGGCACGGAGACCCAGTACTTC,CASSLNAGGTETQYF,TRBJ2-5,few,TRBV5-1,TRBD1
TGTGCCAGCAGTTACCACTTGAGTGAGGTGTGGTTATACGGACAGGGAGGGCAAGAGACCCAGTACTTC,CASSYHLSEVWLYGQGGQETQYF,TRBJ2-5,NA,TRBV6-2/TRBV6-3,NA
TGTGCCATCAGTGAGTCTGGAGCGGGGCAAGAGACCCAGTACTTC,CAISESGAGQETQYF,TRBJ2-5,NA,TRBV10-3,TRBD2
TGTGCCAGCAGCCAGGGCTCGAACTCCTACGAGCAGTACTTC,CASSQGSNSYEQYF,TRBJ2-7,few,TRBV3-1,NA
TGTGCCAGTGCTGTGACGGAGGGGGCGGGTGGCAATGAGCAGTACTTC,CASAVTEGAGGNEQYF,TRBJ2-5,NA,TRBV7-9,NA
TGCGCCAGCAGCTCAGACTGGGGGCTCGAGCAGTACTTC,CASSSDWGLEQYF,TRBJ2-7,few,TRBV4-3,NA
TGTGCCAGCAGCTTAGCTGGCGGGAATGGGCAGTACTTC,CASSLAGGNGQYF,TRBJ2-7,NA,TRBV7-8,NA
TGCGCCAGCAGCCAAGAGTTACAGGGGACAATCAAGACAGATACGCAGTATTTT,CASSQELQGTIKTDTQYF,TRBJ2-3,few,TRBV4-1,TRBD1
TGTGCCAGCAGCGAAACTGGAGTGGGTTGGGAGACCCAGTACTTC,CASSETGVGWETQYF,TRBJ2-5,NA,TRBV9,NA
TGTGCCAGCAGTGATTCTTCGGAGAACACTGAAGCTTTCTTT,CASSDSSENTEAFF,TRBJ1-1,NA,TRBV6-4,NA
TGCGCCAGCAGCCCACGACAGTTATCCAATGAGCAGTTCTTC,CASSPRQLSNEQFF,TRBJ2-1,few,TRBV5-1,NA
TGCAGTGCTAGGGAGAACACCGGGGAGCTGTTTTTT,CSARENTGELFF,TRBJ2-2,NA,TRBV20-1,NA
TGTGCCAGCAGCCAGAGGCCTAGCTCGAGCTCCTACAATGAGCAGTTCTTC,CASSQRPSSSSYNEQFF,TRBJ2-1,NA,TRBV14,NA
TGTGCCGGCAGTTACTCCTTAAGCTCCTACGAGCAGTACTTC,CAGSYSLSSYEQYF,TRBJ2-7,NA,TRBV6-2/TRBV6-3,NA
TGTGCCAGCAGCTTAGTGGGACAGGGGGACTATGGCTACACCTTC,CASSLVGQGDYGYTF,TRBJ1-2,NA,TRBV7-2,TRBD1
TGTGCCAGCAAGAGAACGGACACCGGGGAGCTGTTTTTT,CASKRTDTGELFF,TRBJ2-2,NA,TRBV25-1,NA
TGTGCCAGCAGTCCCAACAGGGTGGGTTCACCCCTCCACTTT,CASSPNRVGSPLHF,TRBJ1-6,NA,TRBV6-6,NA
TGCAGCGTTCGCCCCCCCCGGACCGGAGGGACAGATACGCAGTATTTT,CSVRPPRTGGTDTQYF,TRBJ2-3,NA,TRBV29-1,NA
TGCGCCAGCAGACGGACAGGGGAGGATGGCTACACCTTC,CASRRTGEDGYTF,TRBJ1-2,few,TRBV4-1,TRBD1
TGTGCCAGCAGCCCCCGGGCAGGGGGCGCCGGTCAGCCCCAGCATTTT,CASSPRAGGAGQPQHF,TRBJ1-5,NA,TRBV7-8,TRBD1
TGTGCCAGCAGCCAAGATCGGATTATTCGCCCCCTCCACTTT,CASSQDRIIRPLHF,TRBJ1-6,NA,TRBV5-4,NA
TGTGCCAGCAGCGAGGGGGTATCCTATAATTCACCCCTCCACTTT,CASSEGVSYNSPLHF,TRBJ1-6,NA,TRBV28,NA
TGCAGCGTTCCGGACAGAGTTTCCTACAATGAGCAGTTCTTC,CSVPDRVSYNEQFF,TRBJ2-1,few,TRBV29-1,NA
TGCAGCGTTGTGGGACCGAGGAGCTCCTACGAGCAGTACTTC,CSVVGPRSSYEQYF,TRBJ2-7,NA,TRBV29-1,NA
TGTGCCAGCGGACCCCCTTCGACAGAATACAATGAGCAGTTCTTC,CASGPPSTEYNEQFF,TRBJ2-1,NA,TRBV7-9,NA
TGCGCCAGCAGCCAAGATTTCCCCCAGGGGAGCTACAATGAGCAGTTCTTC,CASSQDFPQGSYNEQFF,TRBJ2-1,NA,TRBV4-1,NA
TGTGCCAGCAGCCAACCCCCGACGGACACTGAAGCTTTCTTT,CASSQPPTDTEAFF,TRBJ1-1,few,TRBV4-2,NA
TGCGCCAGCAGCCAAGATGTACCCTACAATGAGCAGTTCTTC,CASSQDVPYNEQFF,TRBJ2-1,NA,TRBV4-3,NA
TGTGCCAGCAGCTCAAATGGTAGGGGGCGCCGGACTGAAGCTTTCTTT,CASSSNGRGRRTEAFF,TRBJ1-1,few,TRBV12-3/TRBV12-4,TRBD1
TGTGCCAGCAGCTCGGGACGAGCGGGGGTTGCGGAGCAGTACTTC,CASSSGRAGVAEQYF,TRBJ2-7,few,TRBV11-1,TRBD2